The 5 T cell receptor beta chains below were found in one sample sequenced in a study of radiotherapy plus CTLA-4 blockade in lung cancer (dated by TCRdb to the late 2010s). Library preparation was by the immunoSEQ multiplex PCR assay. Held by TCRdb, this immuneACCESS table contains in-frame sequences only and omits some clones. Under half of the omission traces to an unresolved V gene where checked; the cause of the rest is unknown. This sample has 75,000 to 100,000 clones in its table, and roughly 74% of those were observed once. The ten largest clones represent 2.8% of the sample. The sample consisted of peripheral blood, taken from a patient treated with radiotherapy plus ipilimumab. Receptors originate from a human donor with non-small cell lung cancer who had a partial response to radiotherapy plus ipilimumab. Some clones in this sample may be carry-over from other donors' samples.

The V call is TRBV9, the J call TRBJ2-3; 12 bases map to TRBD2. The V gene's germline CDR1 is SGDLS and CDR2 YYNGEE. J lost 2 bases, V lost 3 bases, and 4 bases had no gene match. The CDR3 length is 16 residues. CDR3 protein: CASSARLAGDTDTQYF. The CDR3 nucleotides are TGTGCCAGCAGCGCGAGACTAGCGGGGGACACAGATACGCAGTATTTT.

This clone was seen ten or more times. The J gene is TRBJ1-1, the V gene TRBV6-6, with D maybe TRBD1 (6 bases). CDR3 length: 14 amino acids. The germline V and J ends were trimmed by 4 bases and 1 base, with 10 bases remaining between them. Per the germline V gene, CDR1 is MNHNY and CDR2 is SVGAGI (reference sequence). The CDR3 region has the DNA TGTGCCAGCAGTTTTGCACAGGGGAACACTGAAGCTTTCTTT. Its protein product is CASSFAQGNTEAFF.

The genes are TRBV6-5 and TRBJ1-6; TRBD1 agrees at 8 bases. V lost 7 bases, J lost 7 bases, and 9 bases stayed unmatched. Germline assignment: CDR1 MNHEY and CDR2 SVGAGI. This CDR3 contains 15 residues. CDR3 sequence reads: CASTPDRAGNSPLHF. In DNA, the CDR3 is TGTGCCAGCACGCCGGACAGGGCGGGGAATTCACCCCTCCACTTT.

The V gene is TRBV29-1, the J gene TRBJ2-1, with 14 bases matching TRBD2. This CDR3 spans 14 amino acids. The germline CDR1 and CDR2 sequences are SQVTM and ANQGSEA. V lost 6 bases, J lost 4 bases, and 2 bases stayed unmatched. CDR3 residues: CSVGTSGGYNEQFF. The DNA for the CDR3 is TGCAGCGTCGGGACTAGCGGGGGTTACAATGAGCAGTTCTTC.

DNA for the CDR3: TGTGCCAGTAGGGGTTCTAATGAAAAACTGTTTTTT. Translated: CASRGSNEKLFF. This chain links TRBV2 with TRBJ1-4, with a possible D match to TRBD1 (5 bases). V was shortened by 9 bases and J by 3 bases, with 8 bases between the two germline ends. Germline V gene lookup returns CDR1 SNHLY and CDR2 FYNNEI. CDR3 length equals 12 residues. The full variable domain, with the rest looked up from reference TRBV2 and TRBJ1-4, is EPEVTQTPSHQVTQMGQEVILRCVPISNHLYFYWYRQILGQKVEFLVSFYNNEISEKSEIFDDQFSVERPDGSNFTLKIRSTKLEDSAMYFCASRGSNEKLFFGSGTQLSVL.